This T cell receptor beta chain was captured by sequencing in a study of T-cell reconstitution after alpha-beta-depleted transplantation in children. Preparation of the TCRbeta library used unique molecular identifiers. A single record per CDR3 protein comes from TCRdb applying MiXCR to the PCR reads. This table has about 500,000 distinct CDR3 sequences, over 25% appearing once. This CDR3 spans 15 amino acids. V shed 6 bases and J 5 bases; nucleotides not matched to a gene: 12. V usage is TRBV12-3 or TRBV12-4 and J usage is TRBJ2-7; the match to TRBD1 covers 8 bases. This TCR came from a human donor who donated a stem cell graft to a child with aplastic anemia. Sequences were derived from PBMCs from the stem cell graft donor, sampled from the stem cell graft. CDR3 amino acids: CASSFGDRFDHEQYF. In DNA form, the CDR3 reads TGTGCCAGCAGCTTCGGGGACAGGTTCGACCACGAGCAGTACTTC.